This TCR beta chain was recovered during a study of blood T cell repertoires in COVID-19. Study-level background: There were acute and convalescent COVID-19 samples, and they came from the United States, Italy and Spain. PBMCs, B-cell-depleted T cells, or T cells were the source of the cDNA or gDNA that made up the material.

The CDR3 consists of 19 residues. In the authors' workflow: Quantification of nucleated cells was approximated via reference gene primer amplification. Clones were sequenced by immunoSEQ multiplex PCR, and TCRdb holds only the in-frame ones, with some missing. V and J calls and clone size are as listed in that table; D and trimming were resolved from the DNA. The sample includes over 200,000 clones, about 70% of them seen just once. This sequence originates from a woman older than 75 with acute or convalescent COVID-19. What was sequenced was peripheral blood. J is TRBJ1-4 and V is TRBV12-2. TRBV12-2 is classified as a pseudogene. The CDR3 DNA sequence: TGTGCAAGTCGCTTAGGATGTGGGGGTTGGGAGGAAACTAATGAAAAACTGTTTTTT. The encoded protein is CASRLGCGGWEETNEKLFF.